A selection of T cell receptor beta chains follows, all from one sample in a study of blood T cells in healthy people across ages. TCRdb ran MiXCR on the 5' RACE reads and lists one entry per CDR3 protein. The data show about 780,000 distinct CDR3 sequences, with approximately 59% seen just once and about a quarter held by the top ten. Specimen: blood. The receptors here all came from a man aged 30 to 45 in good health. Each CDR3 is given with its conserved first and last residue. D genes are given only for firm matches. Size tells how often a clone was seen (once, few, many) or the class of an expanded clone, and some rows leave it out.

J gene: TRBJ1-6; D gene: .; V gene: TRBV14; clone size: .; CDR3 protein: CASSQDLYGVSSYNSPLHF; CDR3 DNA: TGTGCCAGCAGCCAAGATCTTTACGGAGTAAGCTCCTATAATTCACCCCTCCACTTT
J gene: TRBJ2-3; D gene: TRBD2; V gene: TRBV9; clone size: few; CDR3 protein: CASSVGLAGDTDTQYF; CDR3 DNA: TGTGCCAGCAGCGTTGGACTAGCGGGGGACACAGATACGCAGTATTTT
J gene: TRBJ1-5; D gene: .; V gene: TRBV12-3/TRBV12-4; clone size: .; CDR3 protein: CASSVGGNNQPQHF; CDR3 DNA: TGTGCCAGCAGTGTGGGGGGGAACAATCAGCCCCAGCATTTT
J gene: TRBJ2-7; D gene: .; V gene: TRBV7-9; clone size: .; CDR3 protein: CASSLAQGFQYF; CDR3 DNA: TGTGCCAGCAGCTTAGCGCAGGGGTTCCAGTACTTC
J gene: TRBJ1-6; D gene: TRBD1; V gene: TRBV4-2; clone size: few; CDR3 protein: CASSQDSDRGNSPLHF; CDR3 DNA: TGTGCCAGCAGCCAAGACTCGGACAGGGGGAATTCACCCCTCCACTTT
J gene: TRBJ2-3; D gene: .; V gene: TRBV7-9; clone size: few; CDR3 protein: CASRLGRPTDTQYF; CDR3 DNA: TGTGCCAGCAGGTTGGGACGGCCCACAGATACGCAGTATTTT
J gene: TRBJ2-7; D gene: .; V gene: TRBV30; clone size: .; CDR3 protein: CAWSVLGRPYEQYF; CDR3 DNA: TGTGCCTGGAGTGTATTGGGCAGACCCTACGAGCAGTACTTC
J gene: TRBJ1-2; D gene: TRBD1; V gene: TRBV27; clone size: .; CDR3 protein: CASSPRPGQGRGYGYTF; CDR3 DNA: TGTGCCAGCAGTCCACGCCCGGGACAGGGTAGGGGCTATGGCTACACCTTC
J gene: TRBJ2-3; D gene: .; V gene: TRBV6-6; clone size: .; CDR3 protein: CASSYKDYTDTQYF; CDR3 DNA: TGTGCCAGCAGTTACAAGGATTACACAGATACGCAGTATTTT
J gene: TRBJ2-1; D gene: TRBD2; V gene: TRBV7-6; clone size: .; CDR3 protein: CASSLAHRFGLAGDYNEQFF; CDR3 DNA: TGTGCCAGCAGCTTAGCCCACCGTTTTGGACTAGCGGGGGACTACAATGAGCAGTTCTTC
J gene: TRBJ2-3; D gene: .; V gene: TRBV12-3/TRBV12-4; clone size: .; CDR3 protein: CASSLSHRLTDTQYF; CDR3 DNA: TGTGCCAGCAGTCTTAGTCACAGACTCACAGATACGCAGTATTTT
J gene: TRBJ2-3; D gene: .; V gene: TRBV7-2; clone size: .; CDR3 protein: CASSPDSADTQYF; CDR3 DNA: TGTGCCAGCAGCCCCGACTCCGCAGATACGCAGTATTTT
J gene: TRBJ2-3; D gene: .; V gene: TRBV15; clone size: .; CDR3 protein: CATSRDTATGTDTQYF; CDR3 DNA: TGTGCCACCAGCAGAGATACGGCAACGGGCACAGATACGCAGTATTTT
J gene: TRBJ2-1; D gene: .; V gene: TRBV9; clone size: .; CDR3 protein: CASSSQVYNEQFF; CDR3 DNA: TGTGCCAGCAGCTCACAGGTGTACAATGAGCAGTTCTTC
J gene: TRBJ2-5; D gene: .; V gene: TRBV20-1; clone size: .; CDR3 protein: CSAGDGGLAETQYF; CDR3 DNA: TGCAGTGCTGGGGACGGGGGGCTCGCAGAGACCCAGTACTTC
J gene: TRBJ2-3; D gene: .; V gene: TRBV12-3/TRBV12-4; clone size: few; CDR3 protein: CASERGGPYITDTQYF; CDR3 DNA: TGTGCCAGCGAGAGAGGGGGGCCCTATATCACAGATACGCAGTATTTT
J gene: TRBJ2-1; D gene: TRBD2; V gene: TRBV4-2; clone size: .; CDR3 protein: CASSRTTSGESNEQFF; CDR3 DNA: TGTGCCAGCAGCCGAACGACTAGCGGGGAGTCCAATGAGCAGTTCTTC
J gene: TRBJ2-3; D gene: .; V gene: TRBV29-1; clone size: .; CDR3 protein: CSVARDMPTDTQYF; CDR3 DNA: TGCAGCGTAGCTCGGGACATGCCCACAGATACGCAGTATTTT
J gene: TRBJ1-3; D gene: .; V gene: TRBV7-2; clone size: .; CDR3 protein: CASSLGHSGNTIYF; CDR3 DNA: TGTGCCAGCAGCTTAGGGCACTCTGGAAACACCATATATTTT
J gene: TRBJ2-7; D gene: .; V gene: TRBV7-2; clone size: .; CDR3 protein: CASSPRQVLEQYF; CDR3 DNA: TGTGCCAGCAGTCCGAGACAAGTCCTCGAGCAGTACTTC
J gene: TRBJ2-3; D gene: TRBD2; V gene: TRBV4-3; clone size: .; CDR3 protein: CASSPFFRLAGGPEVDTQYF; CDR3 DNA: TGCGCCAGCAGTCCATTCTTCCGACTAGCGGGGGGGCCCGAGGTAGATACGCAGTATTTT
J gene: TRBJ2-1; D gene: TRBD1; V gene: TRBV30; clone size: .; CDR3 protein: CAWGTGQPYNEQFF; CDR3 DNA: TGTGCCTGGGGGACGGGACAGCCATACAATGAGCAGTTCTTC
J gene: TRBJ2-6; D gene: .; V gene: TRBV4-3; clone size: once; CDR3 protein: CASSLIAYSGANVLTF; CDR3 DNA: TGCGCCAGCAGCCTGATCGCTTACTCTGGGGCCAACGTCCTGACTTTC
J gene: TRBJ2-3; D gene: TRBD2; V gene: TRBV7-2; clone size: .; CDR3 protein: CASSPGGISQYF; CDR3 DNA: TGTGCCAGCAGCCCGGGGGGGATCTCGCAGTATTTT
J gene: TRBJ2-3; D gene: .; V gene: TRBV20-1; clone size: .; CDR3 protein: CSAPSSDTQYF; CDR3 DNA: TGCAGTGCCCCTAGTTCAGATACGCAGTATTTT
J gene: TRBJ1-2; D gene: TRBD1; V gene: TRBV30; clone size: .; CDR3 protein: CAWSGQGDGYTF; CDR3 DNA: TGTGCCTGGAGTGGACAGGGTGATGGCTACACCTTC
J gene: TRBJ2-3; D gene: .; V gene: TRBV7-9; clone size: .; CDR3 protein: CASSLAAKRADTQYF; CDR3 DNA: TGTGCCAGCAGCTTAGCGGCCAAAAGGGCGGATACGCAGTATTTT
J gene: TRBJ2-1; D gene: .; V gene: TRBV29-1; clone size: .; CDR3 protein: CSVEDPGTSPSYNEQFF; CDR3 DNA: TGCAGCGTTGAAGATCCCGGGACTTCCCCCTCCTACAATGAGCAGTTCTTC
J gene: TRBJ2-7; D gene: TRBD1; V gene: TRBV29-1; clone size: .; CDR3 protein: CSVLTGSHEQYF; CDR3 DNA: TGCAGCGTCTTGACAGGGAGCCACGAGCAGTACTTC
J gene: TRBJ1-1; D gene: TRBD1; V gene: TRBV4-2; clone size: .; CDR3 protein: CASSPVGQENTEAFF; CDR3 DNA: TGTGCCAGCAGCCCCGTGGGACAGGAGAACACTGAAGCTTTCTTT
J gene: TRBJ1-2; D gene: .; V gene: TRBV30; clone size: .; CDR3 protein: CAWSDWGPYGYTF; CDR3 DNA: TGTGCCTGGAGTGACTGGGGACCCTATGGCTACACCTTC
J gene: TRBJ2-5; D gene: .; V gene: TRBV6-1; clone size: .; CDR3 protein: CASSARERKTQYF; CDR3 DNA: TGTGCCAGCAGTGCCAGGGAGAGGAAGACCCAGTACTTC
J gene: TRBJ2-5; D gene: .; V gene: TRBV7-2; clone size: .; CDR3 protein: CASSPPGLSLETQYF; CDR3 DNA: TGTGCCAGCAGCCCACCGGGACTGTCTTTAGAGACCCAGTACTTC
J gene: TRBJ2-7; D gene: TRBD2; V gene: TRBV12-3/TRBV12-4; clone size: .; CDR3 protein: CASSPGASGYEQYF; CDR3 DNA: TGTGCCAGCAGTCCCGGGGCTAGCGGGTACGAGCAGTACTTC
J gene: TRBJ2-3; D gene: .; V gene: TRBV28; clone size: .; CDR3 protein: CASSLYRAYDTQYF; CDR3 DNA: TGTGCCAGCAGTTTGTACAGGGCCTATGATACGCAGTATTTT
J gene: TRBJ2-1; D gene: .; V gene: TRBV5-1; clone size: once; CDR3 protein: CVSSLGQGNNEQFF; CDR3 DNA: TGCGTCAGCAGCTTGGGTCAGGGGAACAATGAGCAGTTCTTC
J gene: TRBJ1-2; D gene: TRBD1; V gene: TRBV9; clone size: .; CDR3 protein: CASSVGQGGSYGYTF; CDR3 DNA: TGTGCCAGCAGCGTAGGACAGGGAGGGAGCTATGGCTACACCTTC
J gene: TRBJ2-6; D gene: .; V gene: TRBV25-1; clone size: few; CDR3 protein: CASPGALKTNVLTF; CDR3 DNA: TGTGCCAGCCCAGGGGCACTGAAAACCAACGTCCTGACTTTC
J gene: TRBJ2-2; D gene: .; V gene: TRBV15; clone size: .; CDR3 protein: CATEGSTGELFF; CDR3 DNA: TGTGCCACCGAGGGGAGCACCGGGGAGCTGTTTTTT
J gene: TRBJ2-1; D gene: TRBD2; V gene: TRBV7-2; clone size: .; CDR3 protein: CASSLQLAGAYNEQFF; CDR3 DNA: TGTGCCAGCAGCTTACAACTAGCGGGGGCTTACAATGAGCAGTTCTTC
J gene: TRBJ2-7; D gene: .; V gene: TRBV6-2/TRBV6-3; clone size: few; CDR3 protein: CASRGSGRAHEQYF; CDR3 DNA: TGTGCCAGCCGAGGAAGCGGCAGGGCCCACGAGCAGTACTTC
J gene: TRBJ2-5; D gene: .; V gene: TRBV7-2; clone size: few; CDR3 protein: CASSRREQETQYF; CDR3 DNA: TGTGCCAGCAGCCGCCGAGAGCAAGAGACCCAGTACTTC